This passage covers 23 T cell receptor beta chains from one sample sequenced in a study of blood T cell repertoires in COVID-19. Profiled with immunoSEQ multiplex PCR; TCRdb holds only in-frame clones, not every one. The sample yields over 85,000 clones, approximately 85% seen once. The sample comprised peripheral blood. The source is a man in his fifties or sixties with acute or convalescent COVID-19.

For this clone: Other DNA sequences in the same sample also yield this CDR3. V is TRBV13 and J is TRBJ2-7, with 11 bases lining up with TRBD2. Unmatched junction bases numbered 8, after V lost 4 bases and J lost 6 bases. Germline values: CDR1 PRHDT, CDR2 FYEKMQ (reference sequence). The CDR3 runs to 15 residues. The CDR3 sequence is CASSSGYSGGVEQYF. The DNA of the CDR3 is TGTGCCAGCAGCTCGGGGTATAGCGGGGGGGTCGAGCAGTACTTC.

The count of this clone is one. The J gene is TRBJ1-2, the V gene TRBV18, with D possibly matching TRBD1 (5 bases). Germline V gene data show CDR1 as KGHSH and CDR2 as LQKENI. Deletions cut 3 bases from V and 4 bases from J, with 9 bases between. The CDR3 sequence is 13 residues long. CDR3 DNA: TGTGCCAGCTCACCGGACATGGGCTATGGCTACACCTTC. This encodes CASSPDMGYGYTF.

This chain uses TRBV3-1 (or the pseudogene TRBV3-2) with TRBJ2-4, with 11 nucleotides matching TRBD2. Germline V gene data show CDR1 as LGHDT and CDR2 as YNNKEL (reference sequence). V shed 3 bases, J shed 6 bases, and the junction held 10 bases outside the gene matches. The CDR3 runs 17 residues. CDR3 region: CASSQYGLAGGGNIQYF. The DNA of the CDR3 is TGTGCCAGCAGCCAGTATGGGCTAGCGGGGGGCGGAAACATTCAGTACTTC.

This chain joins TRBV27 and TRBJ2-3; D gene ambiguous. CDR1 is MNHEY and CDR2 is SMNVEV in the germline V gene (reference sequence). The V and J ends lost 3 bases and 2 bases respectively, with 9 bases between them. This CDR3 is 14 amino acids long. The CDR3 DNA reads as TGTGCCAGCAGTTTCTGGGCTTCCACAGATACGCAGTATTTT. The encoded protein is CASSFWASTDTQYF.

The gene calls are TRBV4-2 and TRBJ2-3; TRBD2 matches at 10 bases. The CDR3 spans 16 residues. CDR1 and CDR2 from the germline V gene are LGHNA and YNFKEQ. V dropped 0 bases and J dropped 5; count of bases not matched to a gene: 5. In DNA, the CDR3 is TGTGCCAGCAGCCAAGAGGGTAGCGGGGGGAGAGATACGCAGTATTTT. Translation gives CASSQEGSGGRDTQYF.

V usage is TRBV10-3 and J usage is TRBJ2-2; TRBD2 aligns across 10 bases. Trimming removed 6 bases from V and 3 bases from J; junction bases left unmatched: 7. From germline, CDR1 is ENHRY and CDR2 SYGVKD. The CDR3 extends over 16 amino acids. CDR3 in amino acids: CAIRKRAGGDTGELFF. The CDR3 DNA follows: TGTGCCATCAGAAAAAGAGCGGGAGGGGACACCGGGGAGCTGTTTTTT.

The chain joins TRBV6-6 to TRBJ2-2; TRBD2 matches at 11 bases. The CDR3 is 16 residues long. Losses at the gene ends were 5 bases for V and 5 bases for J; bases not matched to a gene: 7. Germline V gene sequence: CDR1 MNHNY, CDR2 SVGAGI (reference sequence). Written as DNA, the CDR3 is TGTGCCAGCAGTCATCGGGGGACTAGCGGTACCGGGGAGCTGTTTTTT. Translating it yields CASSHRGTSGTGELFF.

This rearrangement joins TRBV6-5 to TRBJ1-4, with a tentative D call TRBD1 (6 bases). The germline CDR1 and CDR2 sequences are MNHEY and SVGAGI. The CDR3 runs to 14 residues. V lost 6 bases to trimming and J lost 8 bases, with 16 bases between them. CDR3 DNA: TGTGCCAGCAGGGTGACAGGCTATAAAGAAAAACTGTTTTTT. This gives the protein CASRVTGYKEKLFF.

The J gene is TRBJ2-7, the V gene TRBV9, with 7 bases lining up with TRBD1. The CDR3 contains 15 residues. V trimming: 4 bases; J trimming: 2 bases; junction bases outside the gene matches: 9. Per the germline V gene, CDR1 is SGDLS and CDR2 is YYNGEE. The CDR3 bases are TGTGCCAGCAGCCCCTTTGGGGACAGCACCTACGAGCAGTACTTC. Protein: CASSPFGDSTYEQYF.

V usage is TRBV29-1 and J usage is TRBJ2-2; no clear D. CDR1 SQVTM and CDR2 ANQGSEA come from the germline V gene. The CDR3 is made up of 15 amino acids. Deletions cut 5 bases from V and 4 bases from J, with 17 bases between. The CDR3 DNA follows: TGCAGCGTTTCCTTATCAGGCGCGAGCACCGGGGAGCTGTTTTTT. Its translation is CSVSLSGASTGELFF.

The CDR3 region is CASRRGGYEAFF. The DNA for the CDR3 is TGTGCCAGCAGGCGGGGGGGTTATGAAGCTTTCTTT. The genes are TRBV6-5 and TRBJ1-1; D may be TRBD1 (5 bases). Germline CDR1 reads MNHEY; CDR2 reads SVGAGI. V was shortened by 6 bases and J by 7 bases, with 12 bases between the two germline ends. This CDR3 has 12 residues.

The chain is built from TRBV10-3 and TRBJ1-2, with a tentative D call TRBD1 (5 bases). V shed 6 bases and J shed 1 base, with 9 bases lying between them. From germline, CDR1 is ENHRY and CDR2 SYGVKD. The CDR3 consists of 13 residues. CDR3 sequence (DNA): TGTGCCATCAGCCAGGACATTAACTATGGCTACACCTTC. Translating gives CAISQDINYGYTF.

This chain uses TRBV6-6 with TRBJ2-7, with 7 bases aligning to TRBD1. Germline values: CDR1 MNHNY, CDR2 SVGAGI (reference sequence). J gave up 6 bases and V 4 bases, and 3 bases lay outside the gene matches. This CDR3 spans 12 amino acids. Here the CDR3 DNA reads TGTGCCAGCAGTTCGACAGGGCGCGAGCAGTACTTC. Protein: CASSSTGREQYF.

The V gene is TRBV5-1, the J gene TRBJ2-1; 8 bases map to TRBD2. The germline V gene encodes CDR1 SGHRS and CDR2 YFSETQ. This CDR3 has 17 residues. The ends lost 3 bases at V and 8 bases at J; junction bases unmatched: 16. CDR3 DNA: TGCGCCAGCAGCTATTATACTAGCGGACCCTCGCGCGATGAGCAGTTCTTC. This translates into CASSYYTSGPSRDEQFF. The whole variable domain, filled in from reference TRBV5-1 and TRBJ2-1, reads KAGVTQTPRYLIKTRGQQVTLSCSPISGHRSVSWYQQTPGQGLQFLFEYFSETQRNKGNFPGRFSGRQFSNSRSEMNVSTLELGDSALYLCASSYYTSGPSRDEQFFGPGTRLTVL.

The chain couples TRBV4-3 to TRBJ2-7; 8 bases map to TRBD1. Germline CDR1 reads LGHNA; CDR2 reads YSLEER. The CDR3 covers 14 residues. The junction had 4 bases not matched to a gene; V was cut back by 4 bases and J by 2 bases. This chain's CDR3 is CASSLGQATYEQYF. The CDR3 DNA is TGCGCCAGCAGCCTGGGACAGGCGACCTACGAGCAGTACTTC.

This clone turned up a few times. The chain combines TRBV5-1 with TRBJ2-1; 11 nucleotides match TRBD2. CDR3 size: 16 residues. The V and J ends lost 4 bases and 3 bases, in that order; junction bases with no gene match: 6. Germline CDR1 and CDR2: SGHRS and YFSETQ. The CDR3 loop is CASSTLAGGDYNEQFF. The CDR3 region has the DNA TGCGCCAGCAGCACGCTAGCGGGAGGAGACTACAATGAGCAGTTCTTC.

The J gene is TRBJ1-1, the V gene TRBV6-1, with D possibly TRBD1 on 5 matching bases. The CDR3 length is 14 residues. V was shortened by 2 bases and J by 4 bases, with 11 bases between the two germline ends. Germline V gene sequence: CDR1 MNHNS, CDR2 SASEGT. CDR3 bases: TGTGCCAGCAGTGAACAGGGCGGGGGCACTGAAGCTTTCTTT. It specifies CASSEQGGGTEAFF.

This clone was detected a few times. The J gene is TRBJ1-2, the V gene TRBV7-6; D remains unclear. There are 14 residues in the CDR3. Per the germline V gene, CDR1 is SGHVS and CDR2 is FNYEAQ. The V and J ends lost 5 bases and 4 bases respectively, with 14 bases between them. The chain's CDR3 is CASSPQAGGYGYTF. The CDR3 DNA follows: TGTGCCAGCAGCCCTCAGGCGGGAGGCTATGGCTACACCTTC. The full variable domain, completed using reference TRBV7-6 and TRBJ1-2, is GAGVSQSPRYKVTKRGQDVALRCDPISGHVSLYWYRQALGQGPEFLTYFNYEAQQDKSGLPNDRFSAERPEGSISTLTIQRTEQRDSAMYRCASSPQAGGYGYTFGSGTRLTVV.

This clone was seen only once. V is TRBV5-1 and J is TRBJ2-5, with 10 bases lining up with TRBD2. Looked up from germline, CDR1 is SGHRS and CDR2 is YFSETQ. Trimming took 4 bases from V and 5 from J; bases not matched to a gene: 14. The CDR3 has 17 residues. In nucleotides, the CDR3 is TGCGCCAGCAGCCACCTACCTAGCGGGGGCTCTGGGGAGACCCAGTACTTC. Amino acid sequence: CASSHLPSGGSGETQYF.

The chain has TRBV4-3 and TRBJ2-7; 8 bases map to TRBD2. Germline V CDR1 and CDR2: LGHNA, YSLEER. J was trimmed by 0 bases and V by 1 base; bases with no gene match: 2. The CDR3 covers 15 residues. CDR3 nucleotides: TGCGCCAGCAGCCAAGGCAGCGGGAGCTCCTACGAGCAGTACTTC. Its protein product is CASSQGSGSSYEQYF.

The chain carries TRBV5-1 and TRBJ2-1, with 16 bases lining up with TRBD2. Germline trimming cut 3 bases from V and 4 bases from J; bases unmatched to any gene: 7. The CDR3 runs to 18 residues. Germline CDR1 reads SGHRS; CDR2 reads YFSETQ. CDR3 sequence: CASSSGLAGGLSYNEQFF. DNA for the CDR3: TGCGCCAGCAGCTCGGGACTAGCGGGAGGGCTATCGTACAATGAGCAGTTCTTC.

CDR3 amino acids: CASSGHMNTEAFF. CDR3 coding DNA: TGTGCCAGCAGTGGTCACATGAACACTGAAGCTTTCTTT. The chain links TRBV13 to TRBJ1-1; D gene unclear. Germline CDR1 PRHDT, CDR2 FYEKMQ (reference sequence). The V end was cut by 6 bases, the J end by 0 bases, with 8 bases between. CDR3 length: 13 residues. Full variable domain (remainder filled in from reference TRBV13 and TRBJ1-1): AAGVIQSPRHLIKEKRETATLKCYPIPRHDTVYWYQQGPGQDPQFLISFYEKMQSDKGSIPDRFSAQQFSDYHSELNMSSLELGDSALYFCASSGHMNTEAFFGQGTRLTVV.

The J gene is TRBJ2-1, the V gene TRBV7-3; 11 bases line up with TRBD2. CDR1 SGHTA and CDR2 FQGTGA come from the germline V gene. The CDR3 totals 15 residues. J gave up 8 bases and V 4 bases, and 7 bases lay outside the gene matches. As DNA, the CDR3 is TGTGCCAGCAGCTCGCTAGCGGGGGGATCGTATGAGCAGTTCTTC. This translates into CASSSLAGGSYEQFF.